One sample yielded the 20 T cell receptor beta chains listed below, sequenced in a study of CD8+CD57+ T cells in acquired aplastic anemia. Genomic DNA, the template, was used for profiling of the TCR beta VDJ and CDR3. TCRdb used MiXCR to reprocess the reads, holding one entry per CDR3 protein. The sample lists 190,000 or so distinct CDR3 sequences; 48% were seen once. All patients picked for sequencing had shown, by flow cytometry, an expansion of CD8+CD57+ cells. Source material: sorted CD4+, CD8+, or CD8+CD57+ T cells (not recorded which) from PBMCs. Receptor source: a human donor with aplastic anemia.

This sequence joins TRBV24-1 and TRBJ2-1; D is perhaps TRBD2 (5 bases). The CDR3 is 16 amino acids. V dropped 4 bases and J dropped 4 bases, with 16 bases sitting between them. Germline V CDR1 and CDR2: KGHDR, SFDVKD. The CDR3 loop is CATSDPDGIFYNEQFF. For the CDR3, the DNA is TGTGCCACCAGTGACCCGGACGGGATATTTTACAATGAGCAGTTCTTC.

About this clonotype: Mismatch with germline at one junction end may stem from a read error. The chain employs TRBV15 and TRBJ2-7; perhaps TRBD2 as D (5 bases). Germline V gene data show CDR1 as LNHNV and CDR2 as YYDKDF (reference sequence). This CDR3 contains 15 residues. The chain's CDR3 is CATSRGGLASYEQCF. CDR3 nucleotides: TGTGCCACCAGCAGAGGAGGGCTGGCCTCCTACGAGCAGTGCTTC.

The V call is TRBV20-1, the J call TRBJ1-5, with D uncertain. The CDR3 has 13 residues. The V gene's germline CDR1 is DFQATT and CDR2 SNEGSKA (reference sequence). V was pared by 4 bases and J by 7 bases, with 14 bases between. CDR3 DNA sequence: TGCAGTGCTACTCGTCAAGGAGTCCAGCCCCAGCATTTT. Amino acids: CSATRQGVQPQHF.

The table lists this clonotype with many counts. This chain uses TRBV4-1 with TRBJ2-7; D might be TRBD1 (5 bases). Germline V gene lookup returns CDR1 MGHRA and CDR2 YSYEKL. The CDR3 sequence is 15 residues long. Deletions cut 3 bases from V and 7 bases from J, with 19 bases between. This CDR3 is CASSHLGRRPGEQYF. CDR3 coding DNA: TGCGCCAGCAGCCACCTCGGGCGTCGTCCAGGGGAGCAGTACTTC.

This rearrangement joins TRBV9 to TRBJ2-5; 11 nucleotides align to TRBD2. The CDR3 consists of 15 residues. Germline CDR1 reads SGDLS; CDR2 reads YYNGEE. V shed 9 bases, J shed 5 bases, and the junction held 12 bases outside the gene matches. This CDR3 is CATSIAGGRSETQYF. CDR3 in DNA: TGTGCCACTTCGATAGCGGGGGGGCGGTCGGAGACCCAGTACTTC.

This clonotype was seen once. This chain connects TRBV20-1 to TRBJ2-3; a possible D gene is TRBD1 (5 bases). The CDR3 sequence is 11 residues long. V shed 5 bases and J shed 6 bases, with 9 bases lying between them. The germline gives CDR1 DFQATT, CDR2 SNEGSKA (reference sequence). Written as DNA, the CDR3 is TGCAGTGCTGAGAAGGGGGATACGCAGTATTTT. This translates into CSAEKGDTQYF.

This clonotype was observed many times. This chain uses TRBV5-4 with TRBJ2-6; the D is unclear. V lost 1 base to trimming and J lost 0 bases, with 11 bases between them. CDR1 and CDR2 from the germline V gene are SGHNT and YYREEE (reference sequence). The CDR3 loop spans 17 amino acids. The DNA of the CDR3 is TGTGCCAGCAGCTTGAGGGCGGAGCTCTCTGGGGCCAACGTCCTGACTTTC. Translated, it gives CASSLRAELSGANVLTF.

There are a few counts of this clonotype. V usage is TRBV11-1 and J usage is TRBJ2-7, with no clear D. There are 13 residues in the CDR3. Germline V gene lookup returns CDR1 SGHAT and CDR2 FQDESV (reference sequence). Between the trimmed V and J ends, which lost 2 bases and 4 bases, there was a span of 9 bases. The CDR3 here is CASSLWAGYEQYF. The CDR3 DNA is TGTGCCAGCAGCTTATGGGCTGGATACGAGCAGTACTTC.

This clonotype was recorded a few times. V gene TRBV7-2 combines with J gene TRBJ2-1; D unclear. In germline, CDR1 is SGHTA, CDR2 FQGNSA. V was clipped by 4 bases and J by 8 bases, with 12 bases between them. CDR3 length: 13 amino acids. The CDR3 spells CASSSGGGDEQFF. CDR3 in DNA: TGTGCCAGCAGCTCCGGCGGCGGTGATGAGCAGTTCTTC.

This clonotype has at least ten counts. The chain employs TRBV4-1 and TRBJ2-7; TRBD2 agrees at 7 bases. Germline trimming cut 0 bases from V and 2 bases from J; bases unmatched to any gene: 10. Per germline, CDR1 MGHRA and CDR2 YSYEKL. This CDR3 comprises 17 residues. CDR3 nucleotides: TGCGCCAGCAGCCAAGATCCCCTCGGGAGGTTCCCCTACGAGCAGTACTTC. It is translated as CASSQDPLGRFPYEQYF.

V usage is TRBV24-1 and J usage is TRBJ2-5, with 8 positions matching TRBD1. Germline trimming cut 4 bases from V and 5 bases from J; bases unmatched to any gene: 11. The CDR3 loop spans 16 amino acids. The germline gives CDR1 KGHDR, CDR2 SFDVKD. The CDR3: CATSERQGAHRETQYF. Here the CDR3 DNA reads TGTGCCACCAGTGAGAGGCAGGGGGCGCACAGGGAGACCCAGTACTTC.

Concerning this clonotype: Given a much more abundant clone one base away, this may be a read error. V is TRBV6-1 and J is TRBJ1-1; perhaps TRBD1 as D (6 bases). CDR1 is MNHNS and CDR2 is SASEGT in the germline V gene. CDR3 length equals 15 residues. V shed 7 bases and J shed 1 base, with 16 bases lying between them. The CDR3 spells CASTKRETGNTEAFF. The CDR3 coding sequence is TGTGCCAGCACCAAAAGGGAGACAGGGAACACTGAAGCTTTCTTT.

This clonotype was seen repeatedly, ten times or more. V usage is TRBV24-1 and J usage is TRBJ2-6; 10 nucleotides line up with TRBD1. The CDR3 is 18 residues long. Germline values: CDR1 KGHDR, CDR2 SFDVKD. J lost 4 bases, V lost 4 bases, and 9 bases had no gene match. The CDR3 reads CATSDRPGTGDGANVLTF. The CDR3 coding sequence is TGTGCCACCAGTGACCGTCCCGGGACAGGGGACGGGGCCAACGTCCTGACTTTC.

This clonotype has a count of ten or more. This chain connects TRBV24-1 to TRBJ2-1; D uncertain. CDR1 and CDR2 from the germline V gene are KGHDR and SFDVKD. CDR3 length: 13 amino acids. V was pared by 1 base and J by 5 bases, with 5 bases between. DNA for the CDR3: TGTGCCACCAGTGATTTACTCGACAATGAGCAGTTCTTC. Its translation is CATSDLLDNEQFF.

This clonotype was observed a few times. The CDR3 DNA reads as TGTGCCAGTAGTCCGGACAGGGGTTCCTACGAGCAGTACTTC. Its translation is CASSPDRGSYEQYF. This chain uses TRBV19 with TRBJ2-7, with TRBD1 identical over 9 bases. With V trimmed by 5 bases and J by 1 base, 3 bases remained unmatched. The V gene's germline CDR1 is LNHDA and CDR2 SQIVND (reference sequence). The CDR3 length is 14 residues. The full variable domain, with the rest looked up from reference TRBV19 and TRBJ2-7, is DGGITQSPKYLFRKEGQNVTLSCEQNLNHDAMYWYRQDPGQGLRLIYYSQIVNDFQKGDIAEGYSVSREKKESFPLTVTSAQKNPTAFYLCASSPDRGSYEQYFGPGTRLTVT.

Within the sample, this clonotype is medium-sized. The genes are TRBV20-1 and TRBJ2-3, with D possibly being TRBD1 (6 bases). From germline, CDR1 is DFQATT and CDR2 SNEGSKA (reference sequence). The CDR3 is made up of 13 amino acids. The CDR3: CSASQGSTDTQYF. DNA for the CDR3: TGCAGCGCAAGTCAGGGGAGCACAGATACGCAGTATTTT.

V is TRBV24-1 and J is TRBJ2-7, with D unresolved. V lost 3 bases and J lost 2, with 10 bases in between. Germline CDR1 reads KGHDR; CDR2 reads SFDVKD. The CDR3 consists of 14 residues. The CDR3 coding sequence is TGTGCCACCAGTGATCCGATAGCCGCCTACGAGCAGTACTTC. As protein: CATSDPIAAYEQYF.

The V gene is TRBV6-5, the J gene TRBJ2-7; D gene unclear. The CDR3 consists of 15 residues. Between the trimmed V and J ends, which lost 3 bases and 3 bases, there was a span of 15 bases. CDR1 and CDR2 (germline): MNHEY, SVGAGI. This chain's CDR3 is CASSYACLDRYEQYF. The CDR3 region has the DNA TGTGCCAGCAGTTATGCCTGTCTGGACCGCTACGAGCAGTACTTC.

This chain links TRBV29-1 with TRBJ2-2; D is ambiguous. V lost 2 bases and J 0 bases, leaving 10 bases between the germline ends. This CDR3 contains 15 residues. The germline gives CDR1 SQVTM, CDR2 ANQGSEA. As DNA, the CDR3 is TGCAGCGTTGAAAAGACTGGGTCGAACACCGGGGAGCTGTTTTTT. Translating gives CSVEKTGSNTGELFF.

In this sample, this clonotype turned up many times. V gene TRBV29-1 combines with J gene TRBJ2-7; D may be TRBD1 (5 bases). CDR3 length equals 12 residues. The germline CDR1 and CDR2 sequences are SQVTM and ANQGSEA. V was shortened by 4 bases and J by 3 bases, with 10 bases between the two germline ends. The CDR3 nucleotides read TGCAGCGTTGTGGCGCAGGGCTACGAGCAGTACTTC. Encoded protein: CSVVAQGYEQYF.